The rows below give T cell receptor beta chains drawn from one sample of a study of identical twins. A single record per CDR3 protein comes from TCRdb applying MiXCR to the 5' RACE reads. The data show some 1,600,000 distinct CDR3 sequences, about 30% seen once. The specimen was cord blood. Receptors originate from a newborn girl in good health. The CDR3 runs from the conserved cysteine through the conserved F or W. Fields, in order: V gene, D gene, clone size, J gene, CDR3 DNA, CDR3 protein. A D gene is named only where the DNA matches it firmly. The size field is filled for only some rows; it gives once, few, many or a size class.

TRBV6-5	TRBD1	NA	TRBJ1-5	TGTGCCCGACGGACAGGGGCCCATCAGCCCCAGCATTTT	CARRTGAHQPQHF
TRBV5-1	TRBD2	NA	TRBJ2-1	TGCGCCAGCAGCTTGGGGACGGGACTAGCCTACAATGAGCAGTTCTTC	CASSLGTGLAYNEQFF
TRBV12-3/TRBV12-4	NA	NA	TRBJ1-1	TGTGCCAGCAGTTTTCAGGGTATCATGAGCACTGAAGCTTTCTTT	CASSFQGIMSTEAFF
TRBV6-6	NA	few	TRBJ2-5	TGTGCCAGCAGTTACTCGAAAGGGAGGATCTACAATGAGCAGTACTTC	CASSYSKGRIYNEQYF
TRBV20-1	NA	NA	TRBJ2-3	TGCGGTGCTCTGGTTTGGGGGAGCACAGATACGCAGTATTTT	CGALVWGSTDTQYF
TRBV15	NA	few	TRBJ1-5	TGTGCCACCAGCAGGGACTTGGGCTTAAATCAGCCCCAGCATTTT	CATSRDLGLNQPQHF
TRBV27	NA	NA	TRBJ2-7	TGTGCCAGCAGTTTAAACCCCAATACCTACGAGCAGTACTTC	CASSLNPNTYEQYF
TRBV7-8	TRBD2	NA	TRBJ2-3	TGTGCCAGAAGCTTAGCGGGGGGCCATTGGAGGAGCACAGATACGCAGTATTTT	CARSLAGGHWRSTDTQYF
TRBV24-1	NA	few	TRBJ2-1	TGTGCCACCAGTCCGGCAGGGGGGTACAATGAGCAGTTCTTC	CATSPAGGYNEQFF
TRBV5-1	NA	NA	TRBJ1-6	TGCGCCAGCAGCTTTTCTACAGGGATGAGCTCACCCCTCCACTTT	CASSFSTGMSSPLHF
TRBV5-1	TRBD1	NA	TRBJ2-2	TGCGCCAGCAGCTCGGGACAGGGTCTGAACACCGGGGAGCTGTTTTTT	CASSSGQGLNTGELFF
TRBV11-3	NA	NA	TRBJ2-3	TGTGCCAGCGGCTTAGAGACCCATACGCAGTATTTT	CASGLETHTQYF
TRBV4-2	TRBD2	NA	TRBJ2-1	TGTGCCACCGGACTAGCGGGGGGGCTTTACAATGAGCAGTTCTTC	CATGLAGGLYNEQFF
TRBV7-9	NA	NA	TRBJ1-1	TGTGCCAGCAGCTTATCCCGGGGTAGCATGAACACTGAAGCTTTCTTT	CASSLSRGSMNTEAFF
TRBV29-1	NA	NA	TRBJ1-2	TGCAGCGTTGATGTGGGGAGACGGAATGGTGGCTACACCTTC	CSVDVGRRNGGYTF
TRBV7-2	TRBD2	NA	TRBJ2-1	TGTGCCAGCAGCCTAGCAAGCGGGGGGGCCGGGAATGAGCAGTTCTTC	CASSLASGGAGNEQFF
TRBV10-3	TRBD1	many	TRBJ1-2	TGTGCCATCAGTGAAATGACAGGGAGCCCTGACTATGGCTACACCTTC	CAISEMTGSPDYGYTF
TRBV4-1	TRBD1	NA	TRBJ1-4	TGCGCCAGCAGCCGGATGGGCAGGGGGGTCTTAAATGAAAAACTGTTTTTT	CASSRMGRGVLNEKLFF
TRBV27	TRBD1	NA	TRBJ2-2	TGTGCCAGCAGGCTCAGACAGGGGAACACCGGGGAGCTGTTTTTT	CASRLRQGNTGELFF
TRBV27	NA	NA	TRBJ2-3	TGTGCCAGCAGTTTGTGGCAGGGGCGCACAGATACGCAGTATTTT	CASSLWQGRTDTQYF
TRBV4-1	NA	few	TRBJ2-5	TGCGCCAGCAGCCAAGACGGATTAGGAGAGACCCAGTACTTC	CASSQDGLGETQYF
TRBV30	NA	NA	TRBJ2-7	TGTGCCTGGAGGCAGGGCGGCCTGGGTAGCGAGCAGTACTTC	CAWRQGGLGSEQYF
TRBV7-8	NA	once	TRBJ2-7	TGTGCCAGCAGCTCTTACAGGGATAAGGACGAGGAGTACTTC	CASSSYRDKDEEYF
TRBV9	NA	NA	TRBJ2-1	TGTGCCAGCAGCGTAGGGGGAATTCGGATTAATGAGCAGTTCTTC	CASSVGGIRINEQFF
TRBV6-2/TRBV6-3	TRBD1	many	TRBJ2-1	TGTGCCAGCAGTTACGGACAGGGAAAAGGTGAGCAGTTCTTC	CASSYGQGKGEQFF
TRBV11-2	TRBD2	few	TRBJ2-1	TGTGCCAGCGCTAGCGGGAGTAATTACAATGAGCAGTTCTTC	CASASGSNYNEQFF
TRBV11-2	NA	NA	TRBJ1-1	TGTGCCAGCAGCCCAACGGAGGCGAGACGGACTGAAGCTTTCTTT	CASSPTEARRTEAFF
TRBV27	NA	NA	TRBJ1-2	TGTGCCAGCAGTTTCGGGCCCCAGGGGCCGCCTAACTATGGCTACACCTTC	CASSFGPQGPPNYGYTF
TRBV30	TRBD1	NA	TRBJ1-5	TGTGCCTGGAATCGGGACAGAATCAATCAGCCCCAGCATTTT	CAWNRDRINQPQHF
TRBV7-8	TRBD1	NA	TRBJ2-7	TGTGCCAGCAGCACGGACAGGTCCTACGAGCAGTACTTC	CASSTDRSYEQYF
TRBV20-1	NA	NA	TRBJ2-3	TGCAGTGCCCTGGGGATGTGGGCAGATACGCAGTATTTT	CSALGMWADTQYF
TRBV5-6	NA	few	TRBJ2-3	TGTGCCAGCAGCTTGTTACCCCGGCGTCCAGATACGCAGTATTTT	CASSLLPRRPDTQYF
TRBV20-1	NA	few	TRBJ1-2	TGCAGTGCTAGAGAAAAAGGGGGGGCGTCTGGCTACACCTTC	CSAREKGGASGYTF
TRBV2	TRBD2	NA	TRBJ2-7	TGTGCCAGCAGTGGGACTAGCGATCAGTACTTC	CASSGTSDQYF
TRBV7-2	TRBD1	NA	TRBJ1-6	TGTGCCAGCAGCTTAGTCCCGGGACAGATTAATTCACCCCTCCACTTT	CASSLVPGQINSPLHF
TRBV13	NA	few	TRBJ2-7	TGTGCCAGCAGCTTAGGCTGGGGGGCCCCTAATGGCTCGGGCGAGCAGTACTTC	CASSLGWGAPNGSGEQYF
TRBV29-1	TRBD2	few	TRBJ2-3	TGCAGCGGTTCCTCCGGGACTAGCGGGAGAGATACGCAGTATTTT	CSGSSGTSGRDTQYF